The 21 T cell receptor beta chains given below trace back to one sample, sequenced in a study of T cell repertoires in cytomegalovirus infection. A single record per CDR3 protein comes from TCRdb applying MiXCR to the reads. The data hold approximately 500,000 distinct CDR3 sequences, with 16% observed a single time. The sample taken for sequencing was CD8+ T cells from PBMCs. The receptors were gathered from a human donor in good health (CMV status not recorded). Some clones in this sample may be carry-over from other donors' samples.

In this sample, this clonotype turned up a few times. The chain couples TRBV28 to TRBJ2-5, with D tentatively TRBD1 (6 bases). V lost 6 bases to trimming and J lost 1 base, with 12 bases between them. The CDR3 consists of 14 residues. Germline V gene sequence: CDR1 MDHEN, CDR2 SYDVKM. Here the CDR3 DNA reads TGTGCCAGCAGCGGGACAAGTCGCCAAGAGACCCAGTACTTC. Translated: CASSGTSRQETQYF.

Details on this clonotype: No conserved phenylalanine or tryptophan is present at the end of the CDR3, so a read error is the likely explanation. The gene calls are TRBV9 and TRBJ2-1; 8 positions agree with TRBD1. The J segment lost 7 bases and the V segment lost 4 bases, leaving 13 bases of the junction unmatched. This CDR3 has 16 residues. In germline, CDR1 is SGDLS, CDR2 YYNGEE. CDR3 in amino acids: CASSNTRQGIQNEQFL. The CDR3 DNA reads TGTGCCAGCAGCAACACTAGACAGGGGATTCAGAATGAGCAGTTCTTA.

This clonotype has a count of ten or more. The gene calls are TRBV7-9 and TRBJ2-7; 11 bases fit TRBD1. CDR1 and CDR2 from the germline V gene are SEHNR and FQNEAQ (reference sequence). The V segment lost 2 bases and the J segment 3 bases; nucleotides outside the gene matches: 3. The CDR3 has 15 amino acids. Here the CDR3 reads CASSLPDRGLYEQYF. Here the CDR3 DNA reads TGTGCCAGCAGCTTACCGGACAGGGGGCTCTACGAGCAGTACTTC.

In its sample, this clonotype was seen many times. The chain carries TRBV4-1 and TRBJ1-1; maybe TRBD1 (5 bases). Trimming left V 0 bases short and J 1 base short, with 6 bases between. In germline, CDR1 is MGHRA, CDR2 YSYEKL. CDR3 length: 14 residues. CDR3 DNA: TGCGCCAGCAGCCAAGAAACAGGGAACACTGAAGCTTTCTTT. This codes for CASSQETGNTEAFF.

This clonotype was found a few times. The chain carries TRBV2 and TRBJ2-7, with D maybe TRBD2 (6 bases). Trimming removed 3 bases from V and 2 bases from J, with 14 bases in between. Germline V gene sequence: CDR1 SNHLY, CDR2 FYNNEI. The CDR3 extends over 15 amino acids. The CDR3 DNA follows: TGTGCCAGCAGTGAGTCCCGGGAGACTCCCTACGAGCAGTACTTC. It encodes CASSESRETPYEQYF.

V is TRBV27 and J is TRBJ2-7; D is perhaps TRBD1 or TRBD2 (6 bases each). Germline CDR1 reads MNHEY; CDR2 reads SMNVEV (reference sequence). V lost 7 bases and J 7 bases, leaving 14 bases between the germline ends. The CDR3 runs 12 residues. The chain's CDR3 is CASMGGWGEQYF. CDR3 sequence (DNA): TGTGCCAGCATGGGGGGCTGGGGAGAGCAGTACTTC.

This clonotype was counted at least ten times. The chain joins TRBV7-9 to TRBJ1-2; the D gene is possibly TRBD1 (6 bases). There are 15 residues in the CDR3. The germline V gene has CDR1 SEHNR and CDR2 FQNEAQ (reference sequence). Deletions cut 5 bases from V and 6 bases from J, with 19 bases between. This chain's CDR3 is CASSPSGVEGNGYTF. DNA for the CDR3: TGTGCCAGCAGCCCCTCAGGGGTCGAGGGAAATGGCTACACCTTC. Together with reference TRBV7-9 and TRBJ1-2, the CDR3 gives the full variable domain: DTGVSQNPRHKITKRGQNVTFRCDPISEHNRLYWYRQTLGQGPEFLTYFQNEAQLEKSRLLSDRFSAERPKGSFSTLEIQRTEQGDSAMYLCASSPSGVEGNGYTFGSGTRLTVV.

The chain recombines TRBV2 with TRBJ2-1; 8 bases fit TRBD1. V shed 7 bases and J 9 bases; nucleotides not matched to a gene: 14. The germline gives CDR1 SNHLY, CDR2 FYNNEI. CDR3 length equals 15 residues. CDR3 in amino acids: CASITSRGQLSEQFF. CDR3 DNA sequence: TGTGCCAGCATAACCAGCAGGGGGCAGCTGAGTGAGCAGTTCTTC.

This clonotype was observed at least ten times. The chain uses TRBV7-2 and TRBJ2-7, with 7 positions matching TRBD2. Looked up from germline, CDR1 is SGHTA and CDR2 is FQGNSA. Unmatched junction bases numbered 2, after V lost 0 bases and J lost 0 bases. There are 15 residues in the CDR3. In DNA, the CDR3 is TGTGCCAGCAGCTTAGCGGGCGGGAGCTCCTACGAGCAGTACTTC. Residues: CASSLAGGSSYEQYF.

The chain has TRBV2 and TRBJ2-3, with 13 bases matching TRBD2. The junction had 9 bases not matched to a gene; V was cut back by 7 bases and J by 2 bases. The CDR3 covers 17 residues. Germline CDR1 and CDR2: SNHLY and FYNNEI. The CDR3 DNA reads TGTGCCAGCACTCCCGGGACTAGCGGGACCTCCACAGATACGCAGTATTTT. It specifies CASTPGTSGTSTDTQYF.

There are many counts of this clonotype. The chain combines TRBV6-1 with TRBJ2-7; TRBD2 is a possible D gene (6 bases). The CDR3 runs 12 residues. CDR1 and CDR2 from the germline V gene are MNHNS and SASEGT. V dropped 6 bases and J dropped 4 bases, with 10 bases sitting between them. The CDR3 protein is CASRSGGYEQYF. DNA for the CDR3: TGTGCCAGCAGATCTGGAGGGTACGAGCAGTACTTC.

The chain is built from TRBV4-1 and TRBJ2-1, with TRBD2 matching 13 bases. The CDR3 runs 17 residues. V shed 1 base and J 4 bases; nucleotides not matched to a gene: 4. Per germline, CDR1 MGHRA and CDR2 YSYEKL. DNA for the CDR3: TGCGCCAGCAGCCAAGTGGGGACTAGCGGGGTTTACAATGAGCAGTTCTTC. Its protein product is CASSQVGTSGVYNEQFF.

Worth noting for this clonotype: This may arise from a read error, as a much more abundant clone is one base away. V gene TRBV28 combines with J gene TRBJ2-1, with unresolved D. Germline CDR1 and CDR2: MDHEN and SYDVKM. This CDR3 comprises 15 residues. This CDR3 reads CASSLGLGRYNEQCF. The CDR3 nucleotides are TGTGCCAGCAGTTTAGGCTTAGGCAGATACAATGAGCAGTGCTTC.

In its sample, this clonotype was seen many times. V and J are TRBV7-8 and TRBJ1-5; TRBD1 is a possible D gene (5 bases). Trimming took off 1 base at V and 6 bases at J, with 16 bases between the two ends. The CDR3 is 16 amino acids. The germline gives CDR1 SGHVS, CDR2 FQNEAQ. CDR3 sequence (DNA): TGTGCCAGCAGCTTAGGTTTTGGCAGGGTAGGTCAGCCCCAGCATTTT. Translation: CASSLGFGRVGQPQHF.

In this sample, this clonotype turned up many times. The chain has TRBV28 and TRBJ2-4; D gene unclear. The length of the CDR3 is 13 residues. V lost 10 bases to trimming and J lost 2 bases, with 12 bases between them. The germline V gene encodes CDR1 MDHEN and CDR2 SYDVKM. CDR3 DNA sequence: TGTGCCACCTTCGACGGTTCCAAAAACATTCAGTACTTC. This encodes CATFDGSKNIQYF.

The table lists this clonotype with many counts. V is TRBV7-9 and J is TRBJ2-7; maybe TRBD1 (6 bases). CDR3 length: 15 residues. V shed 5 bases and J shed 2 bases, with 16 bases lying between them. Germline CDR1 SEHNR, CDR2 FQNEAQ (reference sequence). This chain's CDR3 is CASSLVLQGPYEQYF. CDR3 coding DNA: TGTGCCAGCAGCCTAGTCCTACAGGGCCCCTACGAGCAGTACTTC. The full variable domain, completed using reference TRBV7-9 and TRBJ2-7, is DTGVSQNPRHKITKRGQNVTFRCDPISEHNRLYWYRQTLGQGPEFLTYFQNEAQLEKSRLLSDRFSAERPKGSFSTLEIQRTEQGDSAMYLCASSLVLQGPYEQYFGPGTRLTVT.

This clonotype was detected many times. The rearrangement joins TRBV11-2 to TRBJ2-1, with 8 nucleotides matching TRBD2. V gave up 1 base and J gave up 8 bases; unmatched junction bases: 19. The length of the CDR3 is 19 residues. The germline V gene encodes CDR1 SGHAT and CDR2 FQNNGV. The CDR3 sequence is CASSLVPLGGTRGEDEQFF. Here the CDR3 DNA reads TGTGCCAGCAGCTTAGTCCCCCTCGGAGGGACTAGGGGGGAGGATGAGCAGTTCTTC.

This clonotype was detected ten times or more. The chain has TRBV11-2 and TRBJ2-7; D possibly uses TRBD1 or TRBD2 (5 bases each). CDR3 size: 15 residues. The V end was cut by 6 bases, the J end by 0 bases, with 15 bases between. Germline-derived CDR1 and CDR2 are SGHAT and FQNNGV. The CDR3, as DNA: TGTGCCAGCAGAATACATGAGGGGAGCTCCTACGAGCAGTACTTC. This sequence encodes CASRIHEGSSYEQYF.

In this sample, this clonotype turned up a few times. The genes are TRBV28 and TRBJ1-5; D might be TRBD1 (5 bases). Deletions cut 0 bases from V and 4 bases from J, with 13 bases between. Per germline, CDR1 MDHEN and CDR2 SYDVKM. The CDR3 extends over 16 amino acids. The CDR3 DNA is TGTGCCAGCAGTTTATGGAGCGGGGGGGGGAATCAGCCCCAGCATTTT. Translating gives CASSLWSGGGNQPQHF.

The CDR3 coding sequence is TGTGCCAGCCGATTTGGGACTAGCGGGAGTAGGTTCGGGGGCTCGGCAGAGCAGTTCTTC. This gives the protein CASRFGTSGSRFGGSAEQFF. The chain uses TRBV6-4 and TRBJ2-1, with TRBD2 matching over 14 bases. Germline values: CDR1 MRHNA, CDR2 SNTAGT. The CDR3 contains 20 residues. V shed 8 bases, J shed 10 bases, and the junction held 25 bases outside the gene matches.

This clonotype was picked up many times. In DNA, the CDR3 is TGCAGTGCTAGAGGGCCCCTCGTAAGCACAGATACGCAGTATTTT. The encoded protein is CSARGPLVSTDTQYF. The J gene is TRBJ2-3, the V gene TRBV20-1; D unresolved. Germline V gives CDR1 DFQATT, CDR2 SNEGSKA (reference sequence). V lost 1 base and J lost 0, with 11 bases in between. The length of the CDR3 is 15 residues.